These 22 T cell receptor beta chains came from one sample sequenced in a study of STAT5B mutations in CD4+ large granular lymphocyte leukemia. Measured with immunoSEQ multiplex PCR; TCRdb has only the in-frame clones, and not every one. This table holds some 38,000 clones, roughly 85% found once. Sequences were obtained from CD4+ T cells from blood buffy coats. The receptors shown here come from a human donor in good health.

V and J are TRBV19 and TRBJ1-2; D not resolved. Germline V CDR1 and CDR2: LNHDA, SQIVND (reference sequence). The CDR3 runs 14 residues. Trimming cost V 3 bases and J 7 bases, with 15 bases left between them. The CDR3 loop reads CASSMAGENTGYTF. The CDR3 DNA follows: TGTGCCAGTAGTATGGCAGGAGAGAACACTGGCTACACCTTC.

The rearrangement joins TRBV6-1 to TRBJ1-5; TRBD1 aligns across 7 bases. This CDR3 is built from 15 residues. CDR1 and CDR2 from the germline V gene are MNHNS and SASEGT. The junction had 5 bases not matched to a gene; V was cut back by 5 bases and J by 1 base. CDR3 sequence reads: CASSPPTGSNQPQHF. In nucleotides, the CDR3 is TGTGCCAGCAGTCCCCCGACAGGGAGCAATCAGCCCCAGCATTTT.

The CDR3 sequence is CASSFEGAGYGYTF. The CDR3 bases are TGTGCCAGCAGTTTTGAGGGGGCAGGCTATGGCTACACCTTC. The chain combines TRBV27 with TRBJ1-2; 7 positions agree with TRBD1. Germline CDR1 MNHEY, CDR2 SMNVEV (reference sequence). The CDR3 covers 14 residues. V lost 3 bases to trimming and J lost 4 bases; unmatched junction nucleotides: 5.

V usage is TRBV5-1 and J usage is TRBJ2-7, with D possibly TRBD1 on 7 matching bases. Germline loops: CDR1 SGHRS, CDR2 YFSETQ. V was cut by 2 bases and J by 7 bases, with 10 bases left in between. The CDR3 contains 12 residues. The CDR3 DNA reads TGCGCCAGCAGCTTCTCAGGGGGGGAGCAGTACTTC. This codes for CASSFSGGEQYF. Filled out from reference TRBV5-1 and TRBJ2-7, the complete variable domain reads KAGVTQTPRYLIKTRGQQVTLSCSPISGHRSVSWYQQTPGQGLQFLFEYFSETQRNKGNFPGRFSGRQFSNSRSEMNVSTLELGDSALYLCASSFSGGEQYFGPGTRLTVT.

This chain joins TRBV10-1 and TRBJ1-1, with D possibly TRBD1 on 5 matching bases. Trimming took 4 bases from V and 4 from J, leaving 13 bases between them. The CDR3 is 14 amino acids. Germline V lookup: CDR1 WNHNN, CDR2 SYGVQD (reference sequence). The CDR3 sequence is CASSGTYEGTEAFF. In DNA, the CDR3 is TGCGCCAGCAGTGGGACATACGAAGGCACTGAAGCTTTCTTT.

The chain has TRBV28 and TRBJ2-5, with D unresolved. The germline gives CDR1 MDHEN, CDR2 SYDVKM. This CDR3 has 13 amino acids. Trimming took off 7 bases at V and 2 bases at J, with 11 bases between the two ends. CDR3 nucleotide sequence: TGTGCCAGCACCCTGACACATCAAGAGACCCAGTACTTC. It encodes CASTLTHQETQYF. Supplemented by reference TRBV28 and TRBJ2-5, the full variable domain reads DVKVTQSSRYLVKRTGEKVFLECVQDMDHENMFWYRQDPGLGLRLIYFSYDVKMKEKGDIPEGYSVSREKKERFSLILESASTNQTSMYLCASTLTHQETQYFGPGTRLLVL.

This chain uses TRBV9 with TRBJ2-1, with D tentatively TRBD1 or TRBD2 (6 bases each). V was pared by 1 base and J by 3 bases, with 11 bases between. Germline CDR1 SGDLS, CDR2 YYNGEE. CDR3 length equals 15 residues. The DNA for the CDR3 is TGTGCCAGCAGCGTACAGGGGACTTTCTACAATGAGCAGTTCTTC. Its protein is CASSVQGTFYNEQFF. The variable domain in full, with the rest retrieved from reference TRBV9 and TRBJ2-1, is DSGVTQTPKHLITATGQRVTLRCSPRSGDLSVYWYQQSLDQGLQFLIQYYNGEERAKGNILERFSAQQFPDLHSELNLSSLELGDSALYFCASSVQGTFYNEQFFGPGTRLTVL.

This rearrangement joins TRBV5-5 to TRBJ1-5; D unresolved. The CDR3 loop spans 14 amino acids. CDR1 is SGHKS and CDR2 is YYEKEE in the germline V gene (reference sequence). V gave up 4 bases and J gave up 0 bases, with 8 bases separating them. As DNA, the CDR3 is TGTGCCAGCAGCGGCCATTATAGCAATCAGCCCCAGCATTTT. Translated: CASSGHYSNQPQHF.

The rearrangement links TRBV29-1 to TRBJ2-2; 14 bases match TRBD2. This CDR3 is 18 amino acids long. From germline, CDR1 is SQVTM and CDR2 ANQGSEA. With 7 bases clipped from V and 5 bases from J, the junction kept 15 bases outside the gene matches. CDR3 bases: TGCAGCGCTTCGGACAGGGGACTAGCGGGAGTTATGACCGGGGAGCTGTTTTTT. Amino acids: CSASDRGLAGVMTGELFF.

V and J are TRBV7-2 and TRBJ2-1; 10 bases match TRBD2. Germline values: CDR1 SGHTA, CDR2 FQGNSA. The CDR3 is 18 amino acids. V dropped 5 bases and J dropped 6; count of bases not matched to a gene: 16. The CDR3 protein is CASSPLSGRAFTFNEQFF. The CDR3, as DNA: TGTGCCAGCAGCCCCCTGAGCGGGAGGGCCTTTACCTTCAATGAGCAGTTCTTC.

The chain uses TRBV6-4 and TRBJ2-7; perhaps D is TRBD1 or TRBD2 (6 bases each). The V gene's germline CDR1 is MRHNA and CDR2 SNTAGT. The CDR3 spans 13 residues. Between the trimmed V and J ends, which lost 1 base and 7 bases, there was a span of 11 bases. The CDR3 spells CASSDWEDSEQYF. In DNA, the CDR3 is TGTGCCAGCAGTGACTGGGAGGACAGTGAGCAGTACTTC.

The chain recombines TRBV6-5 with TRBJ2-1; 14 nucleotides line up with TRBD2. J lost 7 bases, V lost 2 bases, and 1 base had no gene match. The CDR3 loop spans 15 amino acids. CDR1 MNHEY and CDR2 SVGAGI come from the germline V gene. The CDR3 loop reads CASSYGLAGGNEQFF. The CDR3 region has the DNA TGTGCCAGCAGTTACGGACTAGCGGGAGGTAATGAGCAGTTCTTC.

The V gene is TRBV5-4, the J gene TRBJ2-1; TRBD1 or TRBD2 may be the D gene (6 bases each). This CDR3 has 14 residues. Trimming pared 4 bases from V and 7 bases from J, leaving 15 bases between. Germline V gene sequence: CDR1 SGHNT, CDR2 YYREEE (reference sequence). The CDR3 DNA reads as TGTGCCAGCAGCAAAGAGCGGAGGGGGAATGAGCAGTTCTTC. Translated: CASSKERRGNEQFF.

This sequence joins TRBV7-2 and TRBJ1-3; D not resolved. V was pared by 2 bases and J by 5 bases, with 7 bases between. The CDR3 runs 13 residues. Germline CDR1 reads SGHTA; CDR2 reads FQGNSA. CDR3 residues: CASSLTRRNTIYF. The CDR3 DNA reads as TGTGCCAGCAGCTTAACTAGGAGAAACACCATATATTTT.

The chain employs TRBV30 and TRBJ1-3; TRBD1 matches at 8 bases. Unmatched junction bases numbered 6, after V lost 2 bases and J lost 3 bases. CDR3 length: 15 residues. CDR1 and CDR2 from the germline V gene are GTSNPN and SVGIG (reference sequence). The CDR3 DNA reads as TGTGCCTGGAGTCCCCGGACAGGGCTTGGAAACACCATATATTTT. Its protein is CAWSPRTGLGNTIYF.

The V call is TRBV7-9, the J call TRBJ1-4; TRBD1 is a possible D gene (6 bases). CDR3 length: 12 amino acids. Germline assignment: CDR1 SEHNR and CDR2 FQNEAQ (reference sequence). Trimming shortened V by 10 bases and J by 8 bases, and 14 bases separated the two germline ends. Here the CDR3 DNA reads TGTGCCACCCGACAGGTAGGGGAAAAACTGTTTTTT. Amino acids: CATRQVGEKLFF.

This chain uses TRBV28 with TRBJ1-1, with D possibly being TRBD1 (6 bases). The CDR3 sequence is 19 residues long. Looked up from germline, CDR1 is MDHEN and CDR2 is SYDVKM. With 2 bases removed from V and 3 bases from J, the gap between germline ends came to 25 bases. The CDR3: CASSLHRLGQKAGDTEAFF. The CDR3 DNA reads TGTGCCAGCAGTTTACATCGTCTGGGACAAAAGGCGGGGGACACTGAAGCTTTCTTT.

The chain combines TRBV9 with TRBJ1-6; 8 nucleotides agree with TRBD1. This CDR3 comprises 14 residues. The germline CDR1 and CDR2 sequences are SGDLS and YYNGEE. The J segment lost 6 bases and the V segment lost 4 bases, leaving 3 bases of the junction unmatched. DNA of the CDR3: TGTGCCAGCAGCACGGGACAGGTTAATTCACCCCTCCACTTT. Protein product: CASSTGQVNSPLHF.

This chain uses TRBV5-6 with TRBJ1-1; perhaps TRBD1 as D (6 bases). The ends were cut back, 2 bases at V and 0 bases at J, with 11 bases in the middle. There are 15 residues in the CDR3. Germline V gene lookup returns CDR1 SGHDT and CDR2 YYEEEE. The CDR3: CASSLQGLLNTEAFF. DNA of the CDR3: TGTGCCAGCAGCTTACAGGGTCTTTTGAACACTGAAGCTTTCTTT.

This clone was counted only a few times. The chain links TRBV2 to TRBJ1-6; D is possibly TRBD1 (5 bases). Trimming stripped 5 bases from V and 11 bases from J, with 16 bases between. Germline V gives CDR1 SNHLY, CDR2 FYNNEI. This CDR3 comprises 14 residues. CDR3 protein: CASSLDMFGAPLHF. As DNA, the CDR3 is TGTGCCAGCAGTCTGGACATGTTCGGGGCACCCCTCCACTTT.

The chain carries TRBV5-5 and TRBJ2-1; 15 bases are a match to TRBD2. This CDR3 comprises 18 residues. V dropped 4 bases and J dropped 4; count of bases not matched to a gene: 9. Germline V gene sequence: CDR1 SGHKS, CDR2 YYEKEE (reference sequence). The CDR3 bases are TGTGCCAGCAGCCCAGGACTAGCGGGAGGGCATTTGTACAATGAGCAGTTCTTC. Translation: CASSPGLAGGHLYNEQFF.

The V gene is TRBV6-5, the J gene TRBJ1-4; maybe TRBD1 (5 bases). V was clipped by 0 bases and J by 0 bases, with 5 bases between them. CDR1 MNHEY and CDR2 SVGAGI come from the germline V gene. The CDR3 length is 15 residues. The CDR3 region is CASSYSTATNEKLFF. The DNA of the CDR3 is TGTGCCAGCAGTTACTCGACAGCAACTAATGAAAAACTGTTTTTT.